What follows are 11 T cell receptor beta chains derived from one specimen sequenced in a study of shared clonotypes between healthy human individuals (dated by TCRdb to 2020 to 2022). The library was built by means of the immunoSEQ multiplex PCR assay. The clones in this table, taken by TCRdb from immuneACCESS, are in-frame only. Not every clone is retained; where verified, under half of the shortfall comes from an unresolved V gene, and the cause of the rest is unknown. In this sample the table shows roughly 320,000 clones, around 90% of which occur a single time. Under 20% of the sample belongs to the ten largest clones. The sequencing sample was made of memory CD8+ T cells sorted from blood. The cell subset or site label for this specimen denotes: CD45RO+ cells pooled with CCR7-negative TemRA cells. The receptors derive from a man in his late teens or twenties in good health.

The chain couples TRBV28 to TRBJ1-3; tentative D call: TRBD1 (6 bases). CDR1 is MDHEN, CDR2 SYDVKM, per germline. Trimming took 1 base from V and 4 from J, leaving 14 bases between them. The CDR3 spans 16 residues. The CDR3 sequence: CASSLSSGGPGNTIYF. The CDR3 nucleotides are TGTGCCAGCAGTTTATCAAGCGGGGGGCCGGGAAACACCATATATTTT.

The rearrangement uses TRBV7-9 and TRBJ2-7, with D uncertain. This CDR3 region has 14 residues. Trimming left V 6 bases short and J 1 base short, with 13 bases between. In germline, CDR1 is SEHNR, CDR2 FQNEAQ (reference sequence). CDR3 coding DNA: TGTGCCAGCAGGGGCCACCAAGGGTCCTACGAGCAGTACTTC. It yields the protein CASRGHQGSYEQYF.

V usage is TRBV27 and J usage is TRBJ1-3, with TRBD1 matching 7 bases. Germline trimming cut 6 bases from V and 4 bases from J; bases unmatched to any gene: 6. Germline values: CDR1 MNHEY, CDR2 SMNVEV (reference sequence). There are 14 residues in the CDR3. Written as DNA, the CDR3 is TGTGCCAGCAGCCCTCAGGGGGTCGGAAACACCATATATTTT. Residues: CASSPQGVGNTIYF.

This chain connects TRBV2 to TRBJ2-2; no clear D. The germline V gene has CDR1 SNHLY and CDR2 FYNNEI. This CDR3 comprises 11 residues. Trimming left V 7 bases short and J 8 bases short, with 8 bases between. The DNA of the CDR3 is TGTGCCAGCAAAGTGTCGGGGGAGCTGTTTTTT. Encoded protein: CASKVSGELFF.

This clone was picked up a small number of times. This sequence joins TRBV6-1 and TRBJ1-2; D call uncertain. V was cut by 2 bases and J by 4 bases, with 8 bases left in between. From germline, CDR1 is MNHNS and CDR2 SASEGT. This CDR3 has 13 amino acids. CDR3 nucleotides: TGTGCCAGCAGTGAATACATTTCCTATGGCTACACCTTC. It translates to CASSEYISYGYTF.

For this clone: This sample also contains other DNA sequences that code for the same CDR3. The J gene is TRBJ2-1, the V gene TRBV27; weak D call: TRBD1 (6 bases). The germline V and J ends were trimmed by 5 bases and 2 bases, with 10 bases remaining between them. Looked up from germline, CDR1 is MNHEY and CDR2 is SMNVEV (reference sequence). The CDR3 totals 14 residues. CDR3 nucleotides: TGTGCCAGCAGTCAACAGGGCACCTACAATGAGCAGTTCTTC. Amino acids: CASSQQGTYNEQFF.

This sequence joins TRBV18 and TRBJ2-1; 14 bases map to TRBD2. The V gene's germline CDR1 is KGHSH and CDR2 LQKENI. Germline trimming cut 0 bases from V and 2 bases from J; bases unmatched to any gene: 6. The CDR3 contains 19 residues. DNA for the CDR3: TGTGCCAGCTCACCACCGGGACTAGCGGGAGAATTAGCCTACAATGAGCAGTTCTTC. Encoded protein: CASSPPGLAGELAYNEQFF.

V usage is TRBV12-5 and J usage is TRBJ2-5, with D hard to call. CDR1 LGHNT and CDR2 FRNRAP come from the germline V gene. The V and J ends lost 3 bases and 4 bases respectively, with 12 bases between them. The CDR3 sequence is 14 residues long. In nucleotides, the CDR3 is TGTGCTAGTGGTTTAGAGGCAGTCAGAGAGACCCAGTACTTC. Amino acids: CASGLEAVRETQYF.

The chain combines TRBV28 with TRBJ1-5; 10 nucleotides align to TRBD1. CDR1 and CDR2 (germline): MDHEN, SYDVKM. The CDR3 contains 17 residues. Unmatched junction bases numbered 9, after V lost 5 bases and J lost 2 bases. CDR3 coding DNA: TGTGCCAGCAGTGTCCGGGACAGGGGTCGAGGCAATCAGCCCCAGCATTTT. This translates into CASSVRDRGRGNQPQHF.

The count of this clone is one. V and J are TRBV19 and TRBJ2-5; 8 nucleotides align to TRBD2. J lost 5 bases, V lost 5 bases, and 10 bases had no gene match. The germline CDR1 and CDR2 sequences are LNHDA and SQIVND (reference sequence). This CDR3 spans 15 amino acids. The DNA of the CDR3 is TGTGCCAGTAGTGTACTAGCGGAGGGCTTGGAGACCCAGTACTTC. Amino acids: CASSVLAEGLETQYF.

This clone was detected once. The chain employs TRBV10-3 and TRBJ2-7; 16 bases agree with TRBD2. Losses at the gene ends were 3 bases for V and 0 bases for J; bases not matched to a gene: 2. The CDR3 contains 17 residues. Germline loops: CDR1 ENHRY, CDR2 SYGVKD. CDR3 sequence (DNA): TGTGCCATCAGTGACGGGACTAGCGGGAGGGCCTCCTACGAGCAGTACTTC. Its protein is CAISDGTSGRASYEQYF.